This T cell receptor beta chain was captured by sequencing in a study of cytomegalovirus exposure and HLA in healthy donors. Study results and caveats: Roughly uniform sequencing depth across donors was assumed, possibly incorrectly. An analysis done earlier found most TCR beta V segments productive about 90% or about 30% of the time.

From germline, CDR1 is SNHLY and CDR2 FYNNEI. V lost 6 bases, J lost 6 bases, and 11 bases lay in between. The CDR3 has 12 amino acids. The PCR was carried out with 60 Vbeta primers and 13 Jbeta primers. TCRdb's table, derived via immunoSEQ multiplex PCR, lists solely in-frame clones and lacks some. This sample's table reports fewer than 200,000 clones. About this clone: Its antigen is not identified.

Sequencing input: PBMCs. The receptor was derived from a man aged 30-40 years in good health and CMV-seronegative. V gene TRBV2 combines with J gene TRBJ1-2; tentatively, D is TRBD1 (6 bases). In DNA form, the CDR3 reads TGTGCCAGCAGCGCCACAGGGAATGGCTACACCTTC. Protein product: CASSATGNGYTF.